The 2 T cell receptor beta chains listed next were all sequenced from one sample in a study of blood T cell repertoires in COVID-19 (dated by TCRdb to about 2020). The protocol used for the library was the immunoSEQ multiplex PCR assay. TCRdb stores this immuneACCESS table with in-frame sequences only. Part of the clones is absent; in the studies checked, under half of the shortfall reflects unresolved V genes, and no reason is known for the rest. For this sample there are around 140,000 clones; around 82% appear just once. The top ten hold roughly 4.3% of the sample. Sequencing was carried out using PBMCs or T cells enriched from blood (not recorded which). These TCRs come from a man in his fifties in a cohort exposed to, infected with or recovered from COVID-19 (not recorded which).

The chain is built from TRBV6-5 and TRBJ1-3, with D possibly being TRBD1 (6 bases). The CDR3 has 15 residues. Germline V gene sequence: CDR1 MNHEY, CDR2 SVGAGI. V dropped 9 bases and J dropped 0 bases, with 15 bases sitting between them. CDR3 sequence reads: CASRDQGFSGNTIYF. The DNA of the CDR3 is TGTGCCAGTCGGGATCAGGGGTTCTCTGGAAACACCATATATTTT.

Here the CDR3 reads CATSDFTGITDTQYF. The CDR3 DNA follows: TGTGCCACCAGTGATTTCACAGGGATCACAGATACGCAGTATTTT. The J gene is TRBJ2-3, the V gene TRBV24-1; D is possibly TRBD1 (6 bases). Germline lookup yields CDR1 KGHDR and CDR2 SFDVKD. The ends were cut back, 1 base at V and 2 bases at J, with 9 bases in the middle. The CDR3 sequence is 15 residues long.